The rows below give T cell receptor beta chains drawn from one sample of a study of blood T cells in healthy people across ages. One entry per CDR3 protein, called by TCRdb with MiXCR from the 5' RACE reads. Among roughly 2 million distinct CDR3 sequences listed, approximately 50% were seen once. The material sequenced was blood. Every receptor here comes from a woman aged 40 to 50 in good health. CDR3s include the opening cysteine and the closing phenylalanine or tryptophan. The D gene is left open where the match is weak. Clone size is given for some rows only: seen once, a few or many times, or a class if the clone is expanded.

j_gene,v_gene,d_gene,abundance,CDR3aa,CDR3nt
TRBJ2-3,TRBV20-1,NA,NA,CSASGLDTDTQYF,TGCAGTGCGAGTGGGCTCGACACAGATACGCAGTATTTT
TRBJ1-5,TRBV4-1,TRBD1,NA,CASSQVGKGQTNQPQHF,TGCGCCAGCAGCCAAGTAGGGAAGGGACAGACCAATCAGCCCCAGCATTTT
TRBJ2-7,TRBV6-2/TRBV6-3,NA,few,CASSPVAYEQYF,TGTGCCAGCAGCCCCGTGGCCTACGAGCAGTACTTC
TRBJ2-7,TRBV20-1,TRBD1,many,CSAQRTGLYEQYF,TGCAGTGCTCAACGGACAGGCCTTTACGAGCAGTACTTC
TRBJ2-4,TRBV28,NA,NA,CASSLLQDIQYF,TGTGCCAGCAGTTTATTGCAGGACATTCAGTACTTC
TRBJ1-2,TRBV20-1,NA,NA,CSASQPKRDSGYTF,TGCAGTGCTAGTCAACCCAAACGAGACAGCGGCTACACCTTC
TRBJ2-5,TRBV7-2,NA,NA,CASSLAKNRQETQYF,TGTGCCAGCAGCTTAGCGAAGAACAGGCAGGAGACCCAGTACTTC
TRBJ2-5,TRBV20-1,TRBD1,NA,CSACLGTGEQETQYF,TGCAGTGCCTGCCTGGGGACAGGCGAACAAGAGACCCAGTACTTC
TRBJ2-7,TRBV2,TRBD2,NA,CASSSSSGGYNEQYF,TGTGCCAGCAGTTCGTCTAGCGGGGGGTACAATGAGCAGTACTTC
TRBJ1-6,TRBV7-2,NA,NA,CASSLAGPPLHF,TGTGCCAGCAGCTTAGCCGGCCCACCCCTCCACTTT
TRBJ2-7,TRBV29-1,NA,NA,CSVVEFGLYEQYF,TGCAGCGTTGTGGAATTTGGTCTCTACGAGCAGTACTTC
TRBJ2-1,TRBV20-1,TRBD2,NA,CSASRTSGGHYNEQFF,TGCAGTGCTAGTCGGACTAGCGGGGGGCATTACAATGAGCAGTTCTTC
TRBJ2-3,TRBV7-9,TRBD1,NA,CASSLGEGTVIDTQYF,TGTGCCAGCAGCTTAGGAGAGGGGACAGTTATAGATACGCAGTATTTT